These T cell receptor beta chains were read from a single sample in a study of blood T cell repertoires in COVID-19. The protocol was immunoSEQ multiplex PCR, while the TCRdb copy is restricted to in-frame clones and leaves out a portion. The sample lists approximately 210,000 clones, 80% occurring once. The sample comprised PBMCs or T cells enriched from blood (not recorded which). The source of these receptors is a young man with acute COVID-19. The CDR3 runs from the conserved cysteine through the conserved F or W. A D gene is named only where the DNA matches it firmly. Rows may omit the clone size; those that give it use once, few, many or a size class.

j_call,d_call,clone_size,v_call,cdr3_aa,cdr3_nt
TRBJ2-3,TRBD1,.,TRBV5-1,CASSSNGQGADTQYF,TGCGCCAGCAGCTCCAACGGACAGGGTGCAGATACGCAGTATTTT
TRBJ2-7,TRBD2,.,TRBV13,CASSSGTANEQYF,TGTGCCAGCAGCAGCGGGACGGCCAATGAGCAGTACTTC
TRBJ1-3,.,once,TRBV2,CASSGAASGNTIYF,TGTGCCAGCAGTGGAGCCGCGTCTGGAAACACCATATATTTT
TRBJ2-1,.,.,TRBV10-3,CAISAADEQFF,TGTGCCATCAGTGCCGCGGATGAGCAGTTCTTC
TRBJ2-1,.,.,TRBV11-3,CASNRRGIDNEQFF,TGTGCCAGTAACAGAAGGGGAATAGACAATGAGCAGTTCTTC
TRBJ2-5,TRBD2,.,TRBV9,CASSVSGLAGETQYF,TGTGCCAGCAGCGTGTCAGGGTTAGCGGGGGAGACCCAGTACTTC
TRBJ2-6,TRBD2,.,TRBV9,CASSAISLAGVSSGANVLTF,TGTGCCAGCAGCGCCATATCTCTAGCGGGGGTTTCCTCTGGGGCCAACGTCCTGACTTTC
TRBJ1-1,.,.,TRBV30,CAWSVWGGPNTEAFF,TGTGCCTGGAGTGTATGGGGGGGCCCGAACACTGAAGCTTTCTTT
TRBJ2-3,TRBD2,.,TRBV4-1,CASSQVAGGPGDTQYF,TGCGCCAGCAGCCAAGTAGCGGGGGGGCCGGGAGATACGCAGTATTTT
TRBJ2-5,TRBD1,.,TRBV2,CASSLSGTGAQETQYF,TGTGCCAGCAGTTTATCCGGGACAGGGGCTCAAGAGACCCAGTACTTC
TRBJ2-4,.,.,TRBV3-1/TRBV3-2,CASSQYGNIQYF,TGTGCCAGCAGCCAATACGGAAACATTCAGTACTTC
TRBJ1-2,TRBD1,.,TRBV7-9,CASSKDSGGLLGYTF,TGTGCCAGCAGCAAAGACTCAGGGGGCCTTCTTGGCTACACCTTC
TRBJ1-3,TRBD1,.,TRBV5-6,CASGMDRAGGNTIYF,TGTGCCAGCGGGATGGACAGGGCTGGTGGAAACACCATATATTTT
TRBJ2-1,TRBD2,.,TRBV7-6,CASSFGTSGGGAEQFF,TGTGCCAGCAGCTTCGGGACTAGCGGGGGTGGGGCTGAGCAGTTCTTC
TRBJ1-2,.,.,TRBV6-5,CASSRAGGNYGYTF,TGTGCCAGCAGTCGAGCTGGCGGGAACTATGGCTACACCTTC
TRBJ1-2,.,.,TRBV12-3/TRBV12-4,CASTFGGLYGYTF,TGTGCCAGCACCTTTGGGGGCCTCTATGGCTACACCTTC
TRBJ2-3,.,once,TRBV5-4,CASSPGGTYTDTQYF,TGTGCCAGCAGCCCAGGGGGGACTTACACAGATACGCAGTATTTT